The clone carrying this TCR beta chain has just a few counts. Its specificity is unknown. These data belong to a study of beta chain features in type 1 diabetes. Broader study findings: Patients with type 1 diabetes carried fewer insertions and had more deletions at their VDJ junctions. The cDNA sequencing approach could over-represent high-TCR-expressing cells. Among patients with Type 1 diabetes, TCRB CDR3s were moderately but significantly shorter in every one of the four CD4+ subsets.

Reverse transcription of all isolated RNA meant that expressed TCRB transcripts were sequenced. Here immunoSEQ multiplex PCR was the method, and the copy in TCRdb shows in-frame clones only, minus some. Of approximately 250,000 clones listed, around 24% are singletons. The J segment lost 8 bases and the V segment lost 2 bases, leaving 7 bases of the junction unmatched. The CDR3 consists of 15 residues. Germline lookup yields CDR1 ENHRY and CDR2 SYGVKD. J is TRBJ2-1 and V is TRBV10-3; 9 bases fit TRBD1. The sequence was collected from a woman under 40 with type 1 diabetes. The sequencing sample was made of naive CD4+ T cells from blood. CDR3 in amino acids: CAISEEQGARHEQFF. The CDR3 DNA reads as TGTGCCATCAGTGAGGAACAGGGGGCGCGGCATGAGCAGTTCTTC.